This T cell receptor (beta chain) was recovered during a study of T cell responses to AZD1222 COVID-19 vaccine. The table came from immunoSEQ multiplex PCR; TCRdb's copy has only in-frame clones and leaves some out. Of 150,000 or so clones listed, about 88% are singletons. The CDR3 length is 23 residues. Germline V CDR1 and CDR2: SNHLY, FYNNEI. Trimming cost V 6 bases and J 4 bases; bases outside gene matches: 28. This chain joins TRBV2 and TRBJ2-1, with 12 nucleotides matching TRBD2. The sequencing here drew on peripheral blood, taken on day 0 of AZD1222 vaccination. This TCR was sampled from an adult in good health. CDR3 protein: CASRDEGTDQSGLAGWVYNEQFF. The DNA for the CDR3 is TGTGCCAGCAGGGACGAAGGGACCGACCAGTCGGGACTAGCGGGTTGGGTATACAATGAGCAGTTCTTC.